The 8 T cell receptor beta chains below were found in one sample sequenced in a study of cytomegalovirus exposure and HLA in healthy donors. The study ran its PCR with 60 Vbeta and 13 Jbeta primers. The repertoire was sequenced with immunoSEQ multiplex PCR; TCRdb's copy has only in-frame clones and lacks some. The table includes 75,000 to 90,000 clones, around 79% detected once. Sequencing was done on a sample of PBMCs. The origin of the receptors is a male donor in good health and CMV-seropositive.

Only a few counts were recorded for this clone. The rearrangement joins TRBV4-1 to TRBJ1-3; the D gene is possibly TRBD1 (5 bases). V lost 4 bases and J lost 8, with 9 bases in between. The CDR3 is 12 amino acids. The V gene's germline CDR1 is MGHRA and CDR2 YSYEKL. The chain's CDR3 is CASSLGGHTIYF. Written as DNA, the CDR3 is TGCGCCAGCAGCCTCGGGGGACACACCATATATTTT.

This clone was seen a single time. V usage is TRBV28 and J usage is TRBJ2-7; D is unclear. Germline CDR1 and CDR2: MDHEN and SYDVKM. V was cut by 8 bases and J by 3 bases, with 20 bases left in between. CDR3 length equals 15 residues. The CDR3 is CASLPLWAPVYEQYF. The DNA of the CDR3 is TGTGCCAGCTTACCCCTATGGGCCCCGGTCTACGAGCAGTACTTC.

This chain connects TRBV6-5 to TRBJ1-5, with TRBD1 matching over 8 bases. The CDR3 has 15 amino acids. Germline V gives CDR1 MNHEY, CDR2 SVGAGI. With V trimmed by 6 bases and J by 4 bases, 8 bases remained unmatched. Written as DNA, the CDR3 is TGTGCCAGCAGCGTAGGACAGGGCTGGAATCAGCCCCAGCATTTT. Its translation: CASSVGQGWNQPQHF.

This clone was seen a single time. The V call is TRBV28, the J call TRBJ2-3; no firm D call. This CDR3 region has 14 residues. Trimming took 7 bases from V and 0 from J, leaving 11 bases between them. In germline, CDR1 is MDHEN, CDR2 SYDVKM. CDR3 region: CASISRPSTDTQYF. Here the CDR3 DNA reads TGTGCCAGCATTAGCAGACCAAGCACAGATACGCAGTATTTT.

This clone was observed a handful of times. This chain uses TRBV6-5 with TRBJ1-4; no reliable D call. CDR3 length: 15 amino acids. Trimming removed 6 bases from V and 7 bases from J, with 18 bases in between. Germline assignment: CDR1 MNHEY and CDR2 SVGAGI. The CDR3 DNA is TGTGCCAGCAGCCTACTGTCGAGCCCTGGTGAAAAACTGTTTTTT. This codes for CASSLLSSPGEKLFF.

This clone has just one count. The V call is TRBV5-1, the J call TRBJ1-2; 9 bases map to TRBD1. V lost 4 bases to trimming and J lost 8 bases; unmatched junction nucleotides: 9. This CDR3 contains 14 residues. Germline V gene data show CDR1 as SGHRS and CDR2 as YFSETQ. CDR3 sequence (DNA): TGCGCCAGCAGCCCCACAGGGGGCGTTGAGGGCTACACCTTC. As protein: CASSPTGGVEGYTF.

This sequence joins TRBV6-6 and TRBJ2-6; no clear D. This CDR3 spans 16 amino acids. Germline lookup yields CDR1 MNHNY and CDR2 SVGAGI (reference sequence). V lost 6 bases to trimming and J lost 1 base, with 13 bases between them. CDR3 sequence reads: CASRTHDDSGANVLTF. The CDR3, as DNA: TGTGCCAGCAGGACTCATGACGATTCTGGGGCCAACGTCCTGACTTTC.

This chain connects TRBV27 to TRBJ2-7; TRBD2 matches 11 bases. Germline trimming cut 8 bases from V and 3 bases from J; bases unmatched to any gene: 9. The germline CDR1 and CDR2 sequences are MNHEY and SMNVEV (reference sequence). The CDR3 spans 15 residues. The CDR3 DNA is TGTGCCAGCGCAAAAGATACTAGCGGGGGCTACGAGCAGTACTTC. It is translated as CASAKDTSGGYEQYF.